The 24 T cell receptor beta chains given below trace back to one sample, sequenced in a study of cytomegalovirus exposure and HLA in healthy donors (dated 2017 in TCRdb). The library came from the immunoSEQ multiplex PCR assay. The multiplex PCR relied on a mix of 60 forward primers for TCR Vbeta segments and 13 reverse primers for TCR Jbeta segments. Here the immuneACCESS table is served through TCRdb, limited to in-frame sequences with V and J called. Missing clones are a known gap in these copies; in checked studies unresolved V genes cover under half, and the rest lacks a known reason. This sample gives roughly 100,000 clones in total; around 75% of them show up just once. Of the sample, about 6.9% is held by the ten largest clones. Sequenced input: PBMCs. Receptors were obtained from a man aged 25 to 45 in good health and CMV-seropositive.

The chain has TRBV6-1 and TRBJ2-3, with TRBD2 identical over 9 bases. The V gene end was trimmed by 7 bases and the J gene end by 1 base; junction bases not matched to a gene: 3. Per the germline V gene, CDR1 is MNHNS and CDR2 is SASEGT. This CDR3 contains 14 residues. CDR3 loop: CASTRLAGTDTQYF. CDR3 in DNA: TGTGCCAGCACCAGACTAGCGGGCACAGATACGCAGTATTTT.

The CDR3 DNA sequence: TGTGCCAGCAGCCAAGATATCTGGACAGGGGACAATGAGCAGTTCTTC. It is translated as CASSQDIWTGDNEQFF. The V and J genes are TRBV14 and TRBJ2-1; 9 nucleotides line up with TRBD1. The junction had 5 bases not matched to a gene; V was cut back by 0 bases and J by 5 bases. The CDR3 consists of 16 residues. Germline V gene lookup returns CDR1 SGHDN and CDR2 FVKESK.

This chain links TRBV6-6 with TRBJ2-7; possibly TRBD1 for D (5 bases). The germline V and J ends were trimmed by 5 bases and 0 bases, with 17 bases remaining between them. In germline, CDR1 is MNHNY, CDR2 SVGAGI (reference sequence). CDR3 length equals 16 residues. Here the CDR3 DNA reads TGTGCCAGCAGTCAGCCTCAGGGAAGGGACTCCTACGAGCAGTACTTC. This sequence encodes CASSQPQGRDSYEQYF.

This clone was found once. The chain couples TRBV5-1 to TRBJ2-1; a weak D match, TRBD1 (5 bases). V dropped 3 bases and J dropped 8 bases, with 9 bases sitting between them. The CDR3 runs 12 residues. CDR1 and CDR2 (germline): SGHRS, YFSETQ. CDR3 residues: CASSSQGYEQFF. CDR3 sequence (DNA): TGCGCCAGCAGCTCGCAGGGCTATGAGCAGTTCTTC.

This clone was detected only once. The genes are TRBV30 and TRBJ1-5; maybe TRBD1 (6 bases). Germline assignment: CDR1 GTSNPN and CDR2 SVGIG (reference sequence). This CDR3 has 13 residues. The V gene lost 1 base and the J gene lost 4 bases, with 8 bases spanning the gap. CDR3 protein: CAWSGTENQPQHF. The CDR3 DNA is TGTGCCTGGAGTGGGACAGAAAATCAGCCCCAGCATTTT. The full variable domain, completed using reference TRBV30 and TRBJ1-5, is SQTIHQWPATLVQPVGSPLSLECTVEGTSNPNLYWYRQAAGRGLQLLFYSVGIGQISSEVPQNLSASRPQDRQFILSSKKLLLSDSGFYLCAWSGTENQPQHFGDGTRLSIL.

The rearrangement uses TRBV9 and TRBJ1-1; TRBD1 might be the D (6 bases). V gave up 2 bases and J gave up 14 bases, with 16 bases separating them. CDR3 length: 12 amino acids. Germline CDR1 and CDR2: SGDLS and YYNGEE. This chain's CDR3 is CASSVNGDISFF. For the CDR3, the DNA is TGTGCCAGCAGCGTTAACGGGGACATCAGCTTCTTT.

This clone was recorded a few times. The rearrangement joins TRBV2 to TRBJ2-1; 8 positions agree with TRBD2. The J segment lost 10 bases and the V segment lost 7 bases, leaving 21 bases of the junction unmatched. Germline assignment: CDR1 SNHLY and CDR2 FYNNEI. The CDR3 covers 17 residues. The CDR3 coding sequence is TGTGCCAGCACCTTAAGGGTTTTAGCGGGGTCGCAGCGGGAGCAGTTCTTC. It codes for CASTLRVLAGSQREQFF.

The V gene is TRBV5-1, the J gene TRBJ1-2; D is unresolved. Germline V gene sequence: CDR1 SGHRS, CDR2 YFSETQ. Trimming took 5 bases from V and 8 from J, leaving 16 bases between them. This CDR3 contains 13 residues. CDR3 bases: TGCGCCAGCAGGGTGGAGCGGGCTAGGGGCTACACCTTC. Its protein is CASRVERARGYTF.

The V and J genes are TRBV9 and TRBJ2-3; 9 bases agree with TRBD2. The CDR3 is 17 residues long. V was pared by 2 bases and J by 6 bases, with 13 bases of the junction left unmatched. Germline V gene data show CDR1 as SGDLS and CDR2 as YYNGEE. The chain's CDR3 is CASSVSTAGGPVDTQYF. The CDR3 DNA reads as TGTGCCAGCAGCGTCAGTACGGCGGGGGGGCCGGTGGATACGCAGTATTTT. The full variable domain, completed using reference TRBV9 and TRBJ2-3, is DSGVTQTPKHLITATGQRVTLRCSPRSGDLSVYWYQQSLDQGLQFLIQYYNGEERAKGNILERFSAQQFPDLHSELNLSSLELGDSALYFCASSVSTAGGPVDTQYFGPGTRLTVL.

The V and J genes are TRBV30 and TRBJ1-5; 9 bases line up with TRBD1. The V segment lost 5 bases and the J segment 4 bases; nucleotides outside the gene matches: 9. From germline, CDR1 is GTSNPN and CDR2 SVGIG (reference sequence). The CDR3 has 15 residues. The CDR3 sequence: CAWGPGGTGNQPQHF. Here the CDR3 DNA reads TGTGCCTGGGGGCCGGGCGGGACAGGGAATCAGCCCCAGCATTTT.

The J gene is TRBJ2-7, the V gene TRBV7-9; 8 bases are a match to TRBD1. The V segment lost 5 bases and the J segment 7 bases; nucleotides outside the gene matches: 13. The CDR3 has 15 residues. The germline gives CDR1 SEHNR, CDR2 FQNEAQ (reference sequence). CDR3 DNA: TGTGCCAGCAGCCGATTCGGGCAGGGGGCCGGGGAGCAGTACTTC. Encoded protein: CASSRFGQGAGEQYF.

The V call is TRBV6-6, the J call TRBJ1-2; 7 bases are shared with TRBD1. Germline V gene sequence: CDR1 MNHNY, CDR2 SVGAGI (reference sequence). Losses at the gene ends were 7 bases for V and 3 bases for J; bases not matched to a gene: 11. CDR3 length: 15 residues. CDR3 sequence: CASKDNRGYDYGYTF. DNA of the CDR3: TGTGCCAGCAAAGACAACAGGGGATATGACTATGGCTACACCTTC.

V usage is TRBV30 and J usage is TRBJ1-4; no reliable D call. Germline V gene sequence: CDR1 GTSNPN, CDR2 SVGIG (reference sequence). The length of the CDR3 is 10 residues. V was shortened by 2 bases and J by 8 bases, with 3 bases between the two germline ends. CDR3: CAWSREKLFF. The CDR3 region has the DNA TGTGCCTGGAGTCGGGAAAAACTGTTTTTT.

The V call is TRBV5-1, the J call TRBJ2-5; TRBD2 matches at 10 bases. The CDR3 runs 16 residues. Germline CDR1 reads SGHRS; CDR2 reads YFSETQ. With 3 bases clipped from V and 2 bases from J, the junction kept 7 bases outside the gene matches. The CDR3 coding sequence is TGCGCCAGCAGCTCAAGCGGGGGGGTGAGGCAAGAGACCCAGTACTTC. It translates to CASSSSGGVRQETQYF. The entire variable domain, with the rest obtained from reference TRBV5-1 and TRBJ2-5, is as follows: KAGVTQTPRYLIKTRGQQVTLSCSPISGHRSVSWYQQTPGQGLQFLFEYFSETQRNKGNFPGRFSGRQFSNSRSEMNVSTLELGDSALYLCASSSSGGVRQETQYFGPGTRLLVL.

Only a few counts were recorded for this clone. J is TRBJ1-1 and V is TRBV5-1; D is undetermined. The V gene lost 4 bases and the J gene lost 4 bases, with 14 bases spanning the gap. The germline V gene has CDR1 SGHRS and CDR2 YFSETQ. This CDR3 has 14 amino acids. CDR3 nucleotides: TGCGCCAGCAGCCCAGACGGGAGAGGCACTGAAGCTTTCTTT. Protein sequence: CASSPDGRGTEAFF. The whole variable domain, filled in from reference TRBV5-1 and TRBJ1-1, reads KAGVTQTPRYLIKTRGQQVTLSCSPISGHRSVSWYQQTPGQGLQFLFEYFSETQRNKGNFPGRFSGRQFSNSRSEMNVSTLELGDSALYLCASSPDGRGTEAFFGQGTRLTVV.

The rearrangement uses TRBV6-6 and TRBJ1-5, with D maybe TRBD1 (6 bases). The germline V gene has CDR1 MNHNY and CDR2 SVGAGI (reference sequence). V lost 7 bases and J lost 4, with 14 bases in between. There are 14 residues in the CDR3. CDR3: CASMGQGINQPQHF. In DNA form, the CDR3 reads TGTGCCAGCATGGGGCAGGGGATAAATCAGCCCCAGCATTTT.

The CDR3 sequence: CSVEDQGCFRASTIYF. As DNA, the CDR3 is TGCAGCGTTGAAGATCAGGGCTGCTTCCGTGCAAGCACCATATATTTT. The rearrangement joins TRBV29-1 to TRBJ1-3, with D possibly matching TRBD1 (5 bases). The germline V gene encodes CDR1 SQVTM and CDR2 ANQGSEA. V was trimmed by 0 bases and J by 9 bases, leaving 21 bases between them. This CDR3 is built from 16 residues.

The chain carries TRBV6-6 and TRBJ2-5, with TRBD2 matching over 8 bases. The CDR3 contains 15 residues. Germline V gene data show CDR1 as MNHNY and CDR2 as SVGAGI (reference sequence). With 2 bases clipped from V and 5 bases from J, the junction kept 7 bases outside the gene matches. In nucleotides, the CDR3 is TGTGCCAGCAGTTACCCCGGGACTAGGGTGGAGACCCAGTACTTC. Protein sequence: CASSYPGTRVETQYF.

CDR3 in amino acids: CASSEYTDYNSPLHF. The CDR3 DNA follows: TGTGCCAGCAGTGAATACACAGACTATAATTCACCCCTCCACTTT. The rearrangement joins TRBV2 to TRBJ1-6; D call uncertain. Germline V gene lookup returns CDR1 SNHLY and CDR2 FYNNEI. CDR3 size: 15 residues. V was cut by 2 bases and J by 3 bases, with 8 bases left in between.

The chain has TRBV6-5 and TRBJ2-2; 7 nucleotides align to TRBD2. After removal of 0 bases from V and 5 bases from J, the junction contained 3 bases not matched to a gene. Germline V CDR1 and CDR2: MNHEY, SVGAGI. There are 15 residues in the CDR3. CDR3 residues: CASSYSGGGTGELFF. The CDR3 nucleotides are TGTGCCAGCAGTTACTCGGGGGGAGGGACCGGGGAGCTGTTTTTT.

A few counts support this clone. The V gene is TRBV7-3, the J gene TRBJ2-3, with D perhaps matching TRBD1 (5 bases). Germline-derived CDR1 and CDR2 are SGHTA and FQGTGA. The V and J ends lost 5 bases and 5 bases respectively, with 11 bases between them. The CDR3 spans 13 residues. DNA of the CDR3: TGTGCCAGCAGCCCCTCCCAGGGAGATACGCAGTATTTT. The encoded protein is CASSPSQGDTQYF.

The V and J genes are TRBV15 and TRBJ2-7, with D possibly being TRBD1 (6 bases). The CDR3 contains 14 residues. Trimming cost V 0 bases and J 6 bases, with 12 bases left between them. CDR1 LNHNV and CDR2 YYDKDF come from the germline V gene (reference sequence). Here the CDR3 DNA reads TGTGCCACCAGCAGAGAAAGGACAGTCCCCGAGCAGTACTTC. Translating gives CATSRERTVPEQYF.

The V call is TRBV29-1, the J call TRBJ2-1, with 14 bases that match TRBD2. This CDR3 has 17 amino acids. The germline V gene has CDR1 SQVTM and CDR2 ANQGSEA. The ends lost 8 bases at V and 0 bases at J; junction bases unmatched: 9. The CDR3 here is CSFLGLAGASSYNEQFF. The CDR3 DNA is TGCAGCTTCTTGGGACTAGCGGGGGCGAGCTCCTACAATGAGCAGTTCTTC.

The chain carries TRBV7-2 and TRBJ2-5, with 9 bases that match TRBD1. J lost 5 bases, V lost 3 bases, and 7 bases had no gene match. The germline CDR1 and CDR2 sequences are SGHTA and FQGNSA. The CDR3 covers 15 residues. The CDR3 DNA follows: TGTGCCAGCAGCTTTGCCGGGACAGGGTTTGAGACCCAGTACTTC. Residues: CASSFAGTGFETQYF.